A selection of T cell receptor beta chains follows, all from one sample in a study of T cell responses to AZD1222 COVID-19 vaccine. Data came from immunoSEQ multiplex PCR; TCRdb stores just in-frame clones and leaves some out. Seen here are more than 150,000 clones, approximately 90% observed once, and the top ten hold about 3.5%. Source: peripheral blood, taken 28 days after the second AZD1222 dose. These receptors were taken from an adult who received the AZD1222 COVID-19 vaccine. The CDR3 runs from the conserved cysteine through the conserved F or W. Fields, in order: V gene, J gene, D gene, clone size, CDR3 protein, CDR3 DNA. D genes are given only for firm matches. Clone size, where shown, is once, few, many, or a class for clones that have expanded.

V gene: TRBV10-1; J gene: TRBJ2-3; D gene: .; clone size: .; CDR3 protein: CASSESTGTSTDTQYF; CDR3 DNA: TGCGCCAGCAGTGAGTCGACGGGAACCAGCACAGATACGCAGTATTTT
V gene: TRBV7-9; J gene: TRBJ1-4; D gene: TRBD1; clone size: .; CDR3 protein: CASSLGTGSTTNEKLFF; CDR3 DNA: TGTGCCAGCAGCTTAGGGACAGGATCTACAACTAATGAAAAACTGTTTTTT
V gene: TRBV7-9; J gene: TRBJ1-3; D gene: .; clone size: .; CDR3 protein: CASSFLLNSGNTIYF; CDR3 DNA: TGTGCCAGCAGCTTTCTCCTTAACTCTGGAAACACCATATATTTT
V gene: TRBV7-3; J gene: TRBJ2-3; D gene: .; clone size: .; CDR3 protein: CASSLSGADTQYF; CDR3 DNA: TGTGCCAGCAGCTTATCCGGGGCAGATACGCAGTATTTT
V gene: TRBV19; J gene: TRBJ2-2; D gene: .; clone size: .; CDR3 protein: CASSKGSGGTGELFF; CDR3 DNA: TGTGCCAGTAGTAAAGGTAGCGGAGGAACCGGGGAGCTGTTTTTT
V gene: TRBV6-2/TRBV6-3; J gene: TRBJ1-1; D gene: .; clone size: .; CDR3 protein: CASSKWGARTEAFF; CDR3 DNA: TGTGCCAGCAGTAAGTGGGGGGCGCGGACTGAAGCTTTCTTT
V gene: TRBV10-3; J gene: TRBJ1-1; D gene: .; clone size: .; CDR3 protein: CAISEQGAAGTEAFF; CDR3 DNA: TGTGCCATCAGTGAGCAAGGCGCCGCTGGGACTGAAGCTTTCTTT
V gene: TRBV7-9; J gene: TRBJ1-2; D gene: .; clone size: .; CDR3 protein: CASSQDRNYGYTF; CDR3 DNA: TGTGCCAGCAGCCAAGACAGGAACTATGGCTACACCTTC
V gene: TRBV11-2; J gene: TRBJ2-3; D gene: .; clone size: once; CDR3 protein: CASRARWADVGADTQYF; CDR3 DNA: TGTGCCAGCAGAGCTCGGTGGGCAGATGTGGGGGCAGATACGCAGTATTTT
V gene: TRBV2; J gene: TRBJ1-2; D gene: .; clone size: .; CDR3 protein: CASSRIGRDYGYTF; CDR3 DNA: TGTGCCAGCAGCCGGATTGGGCGTGACTATGGCTACACCTTC
V gene: TRBV28; J gene: TRBJ2-3; D gene: TRBD2; clone size: .; CDR3 protein: CASSFTSGSTDTQYF; CDR3 DNA: TGTGCCAGCAGTTTCACTAGCGGTAGCACAGATACGCAGTATTTT
V gene: TRBV4-1; J gene: TRBJ1-2; D gene: .; clone size: .; CDR3 protein: CASSSPQGNYGYTF; CDR3 DNA: TGCGCCAGCAGCTCTCCTCAGGGTAACTATGGCTACACCTTC
V gene: TRBV21-1; J gene: TRBJ1-5; D gene: .; clone size: once; CDR3 protein: CASSKLSWSGGSNQPQHF; CDR3 DNA: TGTGCCAGCAGCAAATTAAGTTGGTCCGGAGGCAGCAATCAGCCCCAGCATTTT
V gene: TRBV10-3; J gene: TRBJ1-2; D gene: .; clone size: .; CDR3 protein: CAILRRGMDNGYTF; CDR3 DNA: TGTGCCATCCTAAGGCGAGGGATGGACAATGGCTACACCTTC
V gene: TRBV7-2; J gene: TRBJ2-5; D gene: TRBD1; clone size: .; CDR3 protein: CASSQDRGVQETQYF; CDR3 DNA: TGTGCCAGCAGCCAAGACAGGGGGGTACAAGAGACCCAGTACTTC
V gene: TRBV30; J gene: TRBJ1-3; D gene: .; clone size: .; CDR3 protein: CAWGGAVTPGNTIYF; CDR3 DNA: TGTGCCTGGGGGGGCGCCGTGACCCCTGGAAACACCATATATTTT
V gene: TRBV5-5; J gene: TRBJ2-1; D gene: .; clone size: .; CDR3 protein: CASSLGGGIYNEQFF; CDR3 DNA: TGTGCCAGCAGCCTAGGAGGGGGCATCTACAATGAGCAGTTCTTC
V gene: TRBV4-2; J gene: TRBJ2-3; D gene: .; clone size: .; CDR3 protein: CASSQIAHTSTDTQYF; CDR3 DNA: TGTGCCAGCAGCCAAATAGCCCATACTAGCACAGATACGCAGTATTTT
V gene: TRBV11-3; J gene: TRBJ2-2; D gene: .; clone size: .; CDR3 protein: CASSPPHVGPGELFF; CDR3 DNA: TGTGCCAGCAGCCCCCCCCATGTCGGGCCCGGGGAGCTGTTTTTT
V gene: TRBV19; J gene: TRBJ1-6; D gene: TRBD1; clone size: once; CDR3 protein: CASTDLRGQYSPLHF; CDR3 DNA: TGTGCCAGTACCGACCTCCGGGGACAGTATTCACCCCTCCACTTT
V gene: TRBV2; J gene: TRBJ2-7; D gene: .; clone size: .; CDR3 protein: CASALLGYEQYF; CDR3 DNA: TGTGCCAGCGCGTTATTGGGCTACGAGCAGTACTTC
V gene: TRBV19; J gene: TRBJ1-1; D gene: .; clone size: .; CDR3 protein: CASTIREGSTEAFF; CDR3 DNA: TGTGCCAGTACCATCAGGGAGGGGAGCACTGAAGCTTTCTTT
V gene: TRBV11-3; J gene: TRBJ1-3; D gene: TRBD1; clone size: once; CDR3 protein: CASSTRDRGSGNTIYF; CDR3 DNA: TGTGCCAGCAGCACCCGGGACAGGGGGTCTGGAAACACCATATATTTT
V gene: TRBV28; J gene: TRBJ2-2; D gene: .; clone size: .; CDR3 protein: CASTLQGRTGELFF; CDR3 DNA: TGTGCCAGCACCCTCCAGGGGCGCACCGGGGAGCTGTTTTTT
V gene: TRBV7-8; J gene: TRBJ2-7; D gene: TRBD1; clone size: .; CDR3 protein: CASSLSGQSTKQYF; CDR3 DNA: TGTGCCAGCAGCTTATCGGGACAGTCTACGAAGCAGTACTTC
V gene: TRBV24-1; J gene: TRBJ1-2; D gene: TRBD1; clone size: .; CDR3 protein: CAAATGGADGYTF; CDR3 DNA: TGTGCCGCGGCAACAGGGGGCGCCGATGGCTACACCTTC